A selection of T cell receptor beta chains follows, all from one sample in a study of T cells after yellow fever vaccination. MiXCR, run by TCRdb on the 5' RACE reads, gives a single entry per CDR3 protein. The table shows some 130,000 distinct CDR3 sequences, with 5% to 7.5% occurring only once. The starting material was CD4+ T cells sorted from PBMCs, obtained 10 days after the yellow fever booster vaccination. The source is a man aged 25 to 45 who received the YFV17D yellow fever vaccine. Each CDR3 is given with its conserved first and last residue. The D gene is left open where the match is weak. The size field is filled for only some rows; it gives once, few, many or a size class.

clone_size	v_call	j_call	d_call	cdr3_aa	cdr3_nt
many	TRBV14	TRBJ2-5	TRBD2	CASSQVREGETQYF	TGTGCCAGCAGCCAAGTACGGGAGGGTGAGACCCAGTACTTC
few	TRBV5-1	TRBJ2-5	TRBD2	CASAPGGGQETQYF	TGCGCCAGCGCCCCGGGAGGGGGCCAAGAGACCCAGTACTTC
few	TRBV25-1	TRBJ1-1	.	CASSEFWGWRVPTEAFF	TGTGCCAGCAGTGAATTTTGGGGCTGGAGGGTTCCCACTGAAGCTTTCTTT
many	TRBV7-8	TRBJ1-4	TRBD1	CASSPWDSLGNEKLFF	TGTGCCAGCAGCCCATGGGACAGCCTCGGGAATGAAAAACTGTTTTTT
many	TRBV7-2	TRBJ2-7	.	CASSLVPDSRTYEQYF	TGTGCCAGCAGCTTAGTCCCCGACAGTCGAACCTACGAGCAGTACTTC
many	TRBV7-2	TRBJ2-3	.	CASSHRVPPTDTQYF	TGTGCCAGCAGCCACAGGGTCCCCCCCACAGATACGCAGTATTTT
many	TRBV18	TRBJ1-5	.	CASSAYSNQPQHF	TGTGCCAGCTCAGCGTATAGCAATCAGCCCCAGCATTTT
few	TRBV7-2	TRBJ2-1	TRBD2	CASSSGTSTYNEQFF	TGTGCCAGCAGCTCCGGGACTAGCACCTACAATGAGCAGTTCTTC
many	TRBV7-9	TRBJ1-2	.	CASSSGQLIRYTF	TGTGCCAGCAGCTCGGGTCAGCTTATCCGCTACACCTTC
many	TRBV4-3	TRBJ2-1	.	CASSRGRTNYNEQFF	TGCGCCAGCAGCCGGGGGAGGACCAACTACAATGAGCAGTTCTTC
many	TRBV7-2	TRBJ2-2	.	CASSLSGEKRTGELFF	TGTGCCAGCAGCCTTTCAGGGGAGAAACGGACCGGGGAGCTGTTTTTT
many	TRBV7-9	TRBJ2-7	TRBD2	CASSPVGGTYYEQYF	TGTGCCAGCAGCCCGGTGGGGGGGACCTACTACGAGCAGTACTTC
many	TRBV12-3/TRBV12-4	TRBJ2-1	TRBD1	CASSLGTGVYNEQFF	TGTGCCAGCAGTTTAGGGACAGGGGTCTACAATGAGCAGTTCTTC
.	TRBV5-4	TRBJ2-1	TRBD2	CASSPASRRTSGTYNEQFF	TGTGCCAGCAGCCCGGCCAGCCGTCGGACTAGCGGGACCTACAATGAGCAGTTCTTC
many	TRBV4-2	TRBJ2-1	.	CASSQVGSSYNEQFF	TGTGCCAGCAGCCAAGTAGGGAGCTCCTACAATGAGCAGTTCTTC
.	TRBV16	TRBJ1-5	.	CASKLNVGGIYSNQPQHF	TGTGCCAGCAAGCTCAATGTGGGCGGGATCTATAGCAATCAGCCCCAGCATTTT
many	TRBV20-1	TRBJ2-7	TRBD2	CSASFGLVREQYF	TGCAGTGCTAGTTTCGGACTAGTACGTGAGCAGTACTTC